This TCR beta chain was sequenced in a study of T cells in tuberculosis. Time point defined: new active TB diagnosis, blood taken before or within 7 days of starting treatment. The assay was immunoSEQ multiplex PCR, and TCRdb's table has in-frame clones only and misses some. The top ten hold 1.4% of the sample, which has some 49,000 clones, about 96% seen once. Germline loops: CDR1 MNHEY, CDR2 SMNVEV (reference sequence). The CDR3 has 14 amino acids. V was trimmed by 2 bases and J by 4 bases, leaving 11 bases between them. The receptor was derived from an adult with tuberculosis. The sequenced sample was PBMCs, obtained at tuberculosis diagnosis. The chain carries TRBV27 and TRBJ1-1; D might be TRBD1 (5 bases). The CDR3: CASSLVWGGTEAFF. CDR3 DNA sequence: TGTGCCAGCAGTTTAGTCTGGGGGGGCACTGAAGCTTTCTTT.